Below, one T cell receptor beta chain is given with its context. What it recognizes is unknown. Random hexamers were used to reverse transcribe the RNA input (roughly 0.5 to 1 ug). Amplification of the TCR beta CDR3 was carried out by immunoSEQ multiplex PCR, which spanned a total of 54 Vbeta and 13 Jbeta segments. TCRdb passed the immunoSEQ multiplex PCR reads through MiXCR, listing each CDR3 protein once. The sample lists 250,000 to 350,000 distinct CDR3 sequences, 92% occurring once. This specimen comes from a study of CD8 T cells in Susac syndrome. The study, taken as a whole, reports: The study conceded that relatively few individuals underwent its TCR sequencing and HLA analysis.

Germline V gene sequence: CDR1 DFQATT, CDR2 SNEGSKA (reference sequence). Trimming stripped 7 bases from V and 2 bases from J, with 18 bases between. CDR3 length equals 14 residues. The patients who served as multiple sclerosis controls were treatment-naive and had stable or active relapsing-remitting disease that fulfilled the revised McDonald criteria. Bulk CD8+ and CD4+ cells came from magnetic negative isolation; CD8+ TEMRA by FACS. This chain joins TRBV20-1 and TRBJ2-7; possible D gene TRBD1, 6 bases. The clonotype originates from a human donor with multiple sclerosis. The source material was CD4+ T cells from PBMCs. The CDR3, as DNA: TGCAGTGTCGCCCCAAACAGGGCACCCTACGAGCAGTACTTC. Amino acid sequence: CSVAPNRAPYEQYF.